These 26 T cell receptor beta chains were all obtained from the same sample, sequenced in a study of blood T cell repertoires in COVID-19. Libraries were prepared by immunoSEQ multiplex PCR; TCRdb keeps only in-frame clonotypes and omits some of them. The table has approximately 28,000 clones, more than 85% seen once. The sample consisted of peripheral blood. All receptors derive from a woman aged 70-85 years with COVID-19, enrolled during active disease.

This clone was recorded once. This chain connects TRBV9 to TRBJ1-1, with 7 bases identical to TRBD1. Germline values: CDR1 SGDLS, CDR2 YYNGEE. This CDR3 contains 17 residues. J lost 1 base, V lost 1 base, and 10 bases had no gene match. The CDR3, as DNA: TGTGCCAGCAGCGTATTACAGGGGTTTGGTGGGAACACTGAAGCTTTCTTT. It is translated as CASSVLQGFGGNTEAFF.

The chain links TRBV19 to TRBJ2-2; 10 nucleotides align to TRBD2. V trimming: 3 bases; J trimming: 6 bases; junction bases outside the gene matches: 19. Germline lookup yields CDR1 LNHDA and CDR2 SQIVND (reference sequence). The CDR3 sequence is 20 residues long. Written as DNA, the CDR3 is TGTGCCAGTAGTATTGAGCGGGAGGGCCGGCCGGGACAAGATGCCGGGGAGCTGTTTTTT. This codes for CASSIEREGRPGQDAGELFF.

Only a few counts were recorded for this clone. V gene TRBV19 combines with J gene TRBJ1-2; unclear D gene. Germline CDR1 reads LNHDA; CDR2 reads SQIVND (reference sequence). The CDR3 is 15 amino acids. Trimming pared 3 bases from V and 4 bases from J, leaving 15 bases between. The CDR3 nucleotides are TGTGCCAGTAGTATTTACGACACCCGGCTCTATGGCTACACCTTC. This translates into CASSIYDTRLYGYTF.

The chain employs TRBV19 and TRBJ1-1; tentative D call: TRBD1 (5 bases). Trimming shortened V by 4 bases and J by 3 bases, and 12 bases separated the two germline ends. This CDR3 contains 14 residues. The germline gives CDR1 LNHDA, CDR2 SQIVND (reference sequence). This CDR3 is CASSRVGVYTEAFF. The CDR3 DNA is TGTGCCAGTAGTAGGGTAGGGGTTTACACTGAAGCTTTCTTT.

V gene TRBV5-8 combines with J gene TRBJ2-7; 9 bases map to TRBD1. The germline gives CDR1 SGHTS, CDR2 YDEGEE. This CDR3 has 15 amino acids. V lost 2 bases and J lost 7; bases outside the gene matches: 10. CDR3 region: CASSFGQGMIREQYF. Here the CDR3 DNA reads TGTGCCAGCAGCTTCGGACAGGGGATGATTCGGGAGCAGTACTTC.

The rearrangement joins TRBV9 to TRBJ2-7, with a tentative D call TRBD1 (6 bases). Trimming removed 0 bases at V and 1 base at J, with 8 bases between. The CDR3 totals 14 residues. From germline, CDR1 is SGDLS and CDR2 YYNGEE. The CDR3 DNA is TGTGCCAGCAGCGTAGGGGGGCTTTCCTACGAGCAGTACTTC. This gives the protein CASSVGGLSYEQYF.

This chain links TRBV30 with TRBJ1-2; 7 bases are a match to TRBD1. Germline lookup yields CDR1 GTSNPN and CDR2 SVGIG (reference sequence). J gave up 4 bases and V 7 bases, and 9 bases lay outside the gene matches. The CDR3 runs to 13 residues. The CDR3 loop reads CAYATGNSYGYTF. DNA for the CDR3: TGTGCCTACGCGACAGGGAATAGCTATGGCTACACCTTC.

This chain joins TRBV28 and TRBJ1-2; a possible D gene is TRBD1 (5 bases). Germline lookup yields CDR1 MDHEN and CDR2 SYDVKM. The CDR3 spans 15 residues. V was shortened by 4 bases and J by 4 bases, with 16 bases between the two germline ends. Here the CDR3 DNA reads TGTGCCAGCAGTTCCACTACAGGAGATTTCTATGGCTACACCTTC. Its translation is CASSSTTGDFYGYTF.

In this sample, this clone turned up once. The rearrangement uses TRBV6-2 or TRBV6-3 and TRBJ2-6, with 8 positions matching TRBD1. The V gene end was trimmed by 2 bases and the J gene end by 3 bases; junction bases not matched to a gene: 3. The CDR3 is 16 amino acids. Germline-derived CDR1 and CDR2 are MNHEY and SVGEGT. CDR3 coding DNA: TGTGCCAGCAGTTACCCGACAGGGGATGGGGCCAACGTCCTGACTTTC. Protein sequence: CASSYPTGDGANVLTF.

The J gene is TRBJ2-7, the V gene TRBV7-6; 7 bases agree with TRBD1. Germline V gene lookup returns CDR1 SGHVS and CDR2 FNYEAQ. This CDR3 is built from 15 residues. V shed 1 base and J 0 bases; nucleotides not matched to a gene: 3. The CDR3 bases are TGTGCCAGCAGCTTAGAAGGGGGCCGCTCCTACGAGCAGTACTTC. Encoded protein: CASSLEGGRSYEQYF.

This CDR3 is CAISDGASGNTIYF. The CDR3 bases are TGTGCCATCAGTGATGGGGCCTCTGGAAACACCATATATTTT. V gene TRBV10-3 combines with J gene TRBJ1-3; D perhaps matches TRBD1 (5 bases). The CDR3 sequence is 14 residues long. Germline V gene lookup returns CDR1 ENHRY and CDR2 SYGVKD. Trimming removed 3 bases from V and 0 bases from J, with 6 bases in between.

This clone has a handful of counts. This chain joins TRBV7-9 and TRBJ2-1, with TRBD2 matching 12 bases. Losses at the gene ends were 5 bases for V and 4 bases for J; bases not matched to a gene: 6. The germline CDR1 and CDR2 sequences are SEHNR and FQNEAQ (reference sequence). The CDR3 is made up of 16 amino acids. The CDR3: CASSPTSGRSYNEQFF. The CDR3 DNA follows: TGTGCCAGCAGCCCGACTAGCGGGAGATCTTACAATGAGCAGTTCTTC.

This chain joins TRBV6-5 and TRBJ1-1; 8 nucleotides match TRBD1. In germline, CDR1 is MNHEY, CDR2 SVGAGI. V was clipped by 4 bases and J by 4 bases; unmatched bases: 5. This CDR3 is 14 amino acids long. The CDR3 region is CASSSNTGGTEAFF. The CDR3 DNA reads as TGTGCCAGCAGTTCTAACACAGGGGGCACTGAAGCTTTCTTT.

For the CDR3, the DNA is TGTGCCAGTAGTATCCGGACTGGCGGGGTGCAAGAGACCCAGTACTTC. Its translation: CASSIRTGGVQETQYF. This chain links TRBV19 with TRBJ2-5; D possibly corresponds to TRBD2 (6 bases). This CDR3 has 16 residues. Per germline, CDR1 LNHDA and CDR2 SQIVND (reference sequence). Trimming took 3 bases from V and 2 from J, leaving 16 bases between them.

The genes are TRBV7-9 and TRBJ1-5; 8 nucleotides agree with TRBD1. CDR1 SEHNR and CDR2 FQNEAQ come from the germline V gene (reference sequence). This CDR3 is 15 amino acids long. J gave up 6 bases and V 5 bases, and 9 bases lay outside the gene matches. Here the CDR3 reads CASSAPGGAGQPQHF. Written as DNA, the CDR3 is TGTGCCAGCAGCGCCCCAGGGGGCGCAGGTCAGCCCCAGCATTTT.

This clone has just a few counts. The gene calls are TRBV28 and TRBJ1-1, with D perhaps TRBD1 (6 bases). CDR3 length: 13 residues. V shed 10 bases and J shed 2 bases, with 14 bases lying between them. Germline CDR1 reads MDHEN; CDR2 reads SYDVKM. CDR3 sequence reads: CANRGAGNTEAFF. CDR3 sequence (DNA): TGTGCCAACCGGGGGGCAGGCAACACTGAAGCTTTCTTT.

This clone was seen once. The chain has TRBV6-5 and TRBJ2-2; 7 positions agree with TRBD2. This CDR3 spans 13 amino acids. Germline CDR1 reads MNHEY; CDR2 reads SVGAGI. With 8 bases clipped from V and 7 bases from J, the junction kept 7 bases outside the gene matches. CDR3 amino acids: CASSAGQGGELFF. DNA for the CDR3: TGTGCCAGCTCAGCGGGGCAGGGCGGGGAGCTGTTTTTT.

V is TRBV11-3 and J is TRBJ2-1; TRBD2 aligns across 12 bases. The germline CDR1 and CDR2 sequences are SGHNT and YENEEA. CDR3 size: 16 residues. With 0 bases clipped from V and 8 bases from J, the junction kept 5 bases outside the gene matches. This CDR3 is CASSLDSSGRGDEQFF. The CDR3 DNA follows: TGTGCCAGCAGCTTAGATTCTAGCGGGAGGGGCGATGAGCAGTTCTTC.

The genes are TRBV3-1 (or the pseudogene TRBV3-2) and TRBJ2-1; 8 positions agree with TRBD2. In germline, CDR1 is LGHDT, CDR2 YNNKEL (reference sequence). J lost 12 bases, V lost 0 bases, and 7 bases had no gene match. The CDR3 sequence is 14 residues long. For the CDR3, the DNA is TGTGCCAGCAGCCAAGAACTTGCGGGAGGACTGCAGTTCTTC. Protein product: CASSQELAGGLQFF.

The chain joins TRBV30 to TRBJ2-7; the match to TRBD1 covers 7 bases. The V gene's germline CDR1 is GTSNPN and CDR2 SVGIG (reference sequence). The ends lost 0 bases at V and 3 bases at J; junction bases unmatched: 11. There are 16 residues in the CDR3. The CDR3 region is CAWSVGTVVARYEQYF. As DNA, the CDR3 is TGTGCCTGGAGTGTGGGGACAGTGGTAGCTCGCTACGAGCAGTACTTC.

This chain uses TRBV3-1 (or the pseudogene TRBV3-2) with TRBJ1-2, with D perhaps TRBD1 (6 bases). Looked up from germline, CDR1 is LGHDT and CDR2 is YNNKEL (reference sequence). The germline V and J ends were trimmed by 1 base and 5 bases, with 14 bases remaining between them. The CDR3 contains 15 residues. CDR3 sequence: CASSQGPGEVYGYTF. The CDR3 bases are TGTGCCAGCAGCCAAGGCCCAGGGGAAGTTTATGGCTACACCTTC.

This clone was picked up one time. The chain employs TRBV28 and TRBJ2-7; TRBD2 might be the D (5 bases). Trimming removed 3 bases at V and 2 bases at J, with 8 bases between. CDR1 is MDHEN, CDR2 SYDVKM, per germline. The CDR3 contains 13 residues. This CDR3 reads CASSLRAPYEQYF. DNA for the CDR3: TGTGCCAGCAGTTTGAGGGCTCCCTACGAGCAGTACTTC.

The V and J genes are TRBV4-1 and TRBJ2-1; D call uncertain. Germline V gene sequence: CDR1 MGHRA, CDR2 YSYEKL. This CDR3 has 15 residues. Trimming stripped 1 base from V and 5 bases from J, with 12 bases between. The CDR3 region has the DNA TGCGCCAGCAGCCAAGTAGACAAACAAGACAATGAGCAGTTCTTC. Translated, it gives CASSQVDKQDNEQFF.

The CDR3 region has the DNA TGCAGTGCTAGTGGCAGGACTAGCGCGCTTAGATACAATGAGCAGTTCTTC. Translation gives CSASGRTSALRYNEQFF. The rearrangement uses TRBV20-1 and TRBJ2-1, with 9 nucleotides matching TRBD2. The trim removed 3 bases at V and 4 bases at J, leaving 13 bases unmatched. The CDR3 has 17 residues. Germline V gives CDR1 DFQATT, CDR2 SNEGSKA (reference sequence).

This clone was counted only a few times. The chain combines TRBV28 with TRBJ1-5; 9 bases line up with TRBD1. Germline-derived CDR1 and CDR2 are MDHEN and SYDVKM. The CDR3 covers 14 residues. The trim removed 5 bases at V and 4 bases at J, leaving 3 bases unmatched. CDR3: CASSPGTGNQPQHF. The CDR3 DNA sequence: TGTGCCAGCAGTCCCGGGACAGGGAATCAGCCCCAGCATTTT.

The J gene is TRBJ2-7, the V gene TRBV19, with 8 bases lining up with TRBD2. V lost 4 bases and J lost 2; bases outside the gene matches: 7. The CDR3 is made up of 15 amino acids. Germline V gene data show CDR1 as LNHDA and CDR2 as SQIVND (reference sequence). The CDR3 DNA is TGTGCCAGTAGTAGGGGTAGCGGGACCGCCTACGAGCAGTACTTC. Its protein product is CASSRGSGTAYEQYF.